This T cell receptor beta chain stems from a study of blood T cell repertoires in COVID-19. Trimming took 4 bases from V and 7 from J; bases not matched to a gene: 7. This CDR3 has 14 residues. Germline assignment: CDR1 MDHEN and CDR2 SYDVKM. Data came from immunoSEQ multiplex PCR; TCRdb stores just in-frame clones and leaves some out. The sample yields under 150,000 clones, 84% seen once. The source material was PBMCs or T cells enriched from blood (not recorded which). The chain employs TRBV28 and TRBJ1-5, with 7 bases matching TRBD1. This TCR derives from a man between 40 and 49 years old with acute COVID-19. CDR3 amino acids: CASSSLEGAQPQHF. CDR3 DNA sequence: TGTGCCAGCAGTTCCCTCGAGGGGGCCCAGCCCCAGCATTTT.